The 30 T cell receptor beta chains below all came from one sample that was sequenced in a study of response to subunit inactivated influenza vaccine (dated by TCRdb to the late 2010s). The library was generated by RT-PCR. The instrument given in TCRdb is Illumina HiSeq 2500. TCRdb ran its own pipeline on the public reads, namely fastp trimming at Q25 and MiXCR clone calling, and kept in-frame beta chains. Each entry merges the rows of one CDR3 protein and shows their most common DNA and genes. Recorded for this sample are hundreds of thousands of distinct CDR3 sequences; 11% of them occurred a single time. Approximately 9.9% of the sample comes from the top ten. The same data also contributed to another study, on T cells expressing NK-cell markers. The second study's authors report: TCR beta cDNA libraries were made by 5'RACE template switching that added a universal primer site and unique molecular identifiers.

Sample: PBMCs from blood, taken on the day of vaccination. Receptors were obtained from a man aged 50-60 years who received an inactivated influenza vaccine. Donor details come from another sample of the same person, matched by shared clones.

This clonotype was counted ten times or more. The junction shows a germline mismatch at one end, possibly a read error. CDR3 in DNA: TGTGCCAGCAGTCCGGGACTAGCGGGAGGCCAATTATCCTTC. Translation: CASSPGLAGGQLSF. The chain has TRBV27 and TRBJ2-7; 15 bases are shared with TRBD2. Germline V gene lookup returns CDR1 MNHEY and CDR2 SMNVEV (reference sequence). This CDR3 contains 14 residues.

The chain links TRBV29-1 to TRBJ2-7, with D uncertain. The CDR3 is made up of 14 amino acids. Trimming shortened V by 2 bases and J by 5 bases, and 16 bases separated the two germline ends. The germline CDR1 and CDR2 sequences are SQVTM and ANQGSEA. DNA for the CDR3: TGCAGCGTTGAAATCTCCCGTTCAGTCAACGAGCAGTACTTC. Its protein is CSVEISRSVNEQYF.

At least ten counts were recorded for this clonotype. J is TRBJ2-3 and V is TRBV20-1; 10 nucleotides agree with TRBD2. The germline gives CDR1 DFQATT, CDR2 SNEGSKA (reference sequence). The CDR3 totals 15 residues. V dropped 1 base and J dropped 4; count of bases not matched to a gene: 5. The CDR3 is CSARGGLANADTQYF. The DNA for the CDR3 is TGCAGTGCTAGAGGGGGACTAGCGAACGCAGATACGCAGTATTTT.

This clonotype was seen many times. This chain connects TRBV3-1 to TRBJ1-5; D remains ambiguous. In germline, CDR1 is LGHDT, CDR2 YNNKEL (reference sequence). CDR3 size: 12 residues. Trimming took off 3 bases at V and 5 bases at J, with 5 bases between the two ends. The CDR3 sequence: CASSHLHQPQHF. In DNA form, the CDR3 reads TGTGCCAGCAGCCACCTACATCAGCCCCAGCATTTT.

Only a few counts were recorded for this clonotype. This chain links TRBV7-2 with TRBJ2-2, with D perhaps TRBD2 (6 bases). Germline assignment: CDR1 SGHTA and CDR2 FQGNSA. The CDR3 is 15 amino acids. Trimming removed 6 bases at V and 1 base at J, with 12 bases between. The chain's CDR3 is CASSSWGVNTGELFF. The CDR3 nucleotides read TGTGCCAGCAGTTCCTGGGGGGTGAACACCGGGGAGCTGTTTTTT.

This clonotype was picked up a small number of times. The gene calls are TRBV5-1 and TRBJ2-5; possibly TRBD2 for D (6 bases). Germline CDR1 is SGHRS and CDR2 is YFSETQ. The CDR3 runs to 14 residues. Trimming shortened V by 3 bases and J by 2 bases, and 11 bases separated the two germline ends. The CDR3 region has the DNA TGCGCCAGCAGCTATGGGGACTTACAAGAGACCCAGTACTTC. It specifies CASSYGDLQETQYF.

V gene TRBV7-8 combines with J gene TRBJ2-1; D not resolved. The CDR3 has 19 residues. Germline V CDR1 and CDR2: SGHVS, FQNEAQ. Deletions cut 2 bases from V and 0 bases from J, with 20 bases between. CDR3 protein: CASSLSPGSSLSSYNEQFF. CDR3 coding DNA: TGTGCCAGCAGCTTAAGCCCCGGATCTTCCCTTAGCTCCTACAATGAGCAGTTCTTC. Full variable domain (outside the CDR3, taken from reference TRBV7-8 and TRBJ2-1): GAGVSQSPRYKVAKRGQDVALRCDPISGHVSLFWYQQALGQGPEFLTYFQNEAQLDKSGLPSDRFFAERPEGSVSTLKIQRTQQEDSAVYLCASSLSPGSSLSSYNEQFFGPGTRLTVL.

This clonotype has only a few counts. The chain couples TRBV5-1 to TRBJ2-2; 8 nucleotides agree with TRBD1. CDR3 length equals 17 residues. J was trimmed by 5 bases and V by 4 bases; bases with no gene match: 13. CDR1 is SGHRS and CDR2 is YFSETQ in the germline V gene. The CDR3 nucleotides read TGCGCCAGCAGCGCCCAGCCCCAGGGGGCAAGTACCGGGGAGCTGTTTTTT. It specifies CASSAQPQGASTGELFF.

The chain is built from TRBV6-2 or TRBV6-3 and TRBJ1-5; 7 bases fit TRBD1. V lost 7 bases and J lost 2; bases outside the gene matches: 14. The CDR3 has 17 amino acids. The germline V gene has CDR1 MNHEY and CDR2 SVGEGT. The DNA for the CDR3 is TGTGCCAGCAAGACAGGGTATCCCATCGACGGCAATCAGCCCCAGCATTTT. This sequence encodes CASKTGYPIDGNQPQHF.

This clonotype was detected ten times or more. The chain couples TRBV12-3 or TRBV12-4 to TRBJ1-2; D is perhaps TRBD1 (5 bases). This CDR3 spans 14 amino acids. The V and J ends lost 5 bases and 6 bases respectively, with 16 bases between them. The chain's CDR3 is CASSLLAQGDGYTF. CDR3 bases: TGTGCCAGCAGTCTGCTTGCCCAGGGTGATGGCTACACCTTC.

This chain links TRBV6-2 or TRBV6-3 with TRBJ2-7, with 14 bases identical to TRBD2. CDR1 is MNHEY and CDR2 is SVGEGT in the germline V gene. The CDR3 spans 18 residues. V dropped 0 bases and J dropped 2; count of bases not matched to a gene: 6. CDR3 loop: CASSYSLTSGRAPYEQYF. In nucleotides, the CDR3 is TGTGCCAGCAGTTACTCTTTGACTAGCGGGAGGGCCCCCTACGAGCAGTACTTC.

This clonotype was observed once. The gene calls are TRBV7-8 and TRBJ1-2; D perhaps matches TRBD1 (5 bases). Trimming left V 5 bases short and J 5 bases short, with 18 bases between. This CDR3 has 15 residues. In germline, CDR1 is SGHVS, CDR2 FQNEAQ. The CDR3 here is CASSPDRRRLYGYTF. CDR3 nucleotide sequence: TGTGCCAGCAGCCCCGACAGACGACGGCTATATGGCTACACCTTC.

V gene TRBV30 combines with J gene TRBJ2-7, with 8 positions matching TRBD2. Germline trimming cut 0 bases from V and 7 bases from J; bases unmatched to any gene: 5. The CDR3 totals 13 residues. Germline CDR1 is GTSNPN and CDR2 is SVGIG (reference sequence). As DNA, the CDR3 is TGTGCCTGGAGTGTAGGGACTAGTCGAGAGCAGTACTTC. It yields the protein CAWSVGTSREQYF.

The chain couples TRBV11-2 to TRBJ2-2; the match to TRBD1 covers 9 bases. The CDR3 is 16 amino acids. J was trimmed by 4 bases and V by 4 bases; bases with no gene match: 7. From germline, CDR1 is SGHAT and CDR2 FQNNGV. The CDR3 DNA is TGTGCCAGCAGCTCTTACAGGGGGCAGAGCACCGGGGAGCTGTTTTTT. Translated, it gives CASSSYRGQSTGELFF. Supplemented by reference TRBV11-2 and TRBJ2-2, the full variable domain reads EAGVAQSPRYKIIEKRQSVAFWCNPISGHATLYWYQQILGQGPKLLIQFQNNGVVDDSQLPKDRFSAERLKGVDSTLKIQPAKLEDSAVYLCASSSYRGQSTGELFFGEGSRLTVL.

This clonotype has a handful of counts. The gene calls are TRBV7-2 and TRBJ2-3, with D perhaps assigned TRBD1 or TRBD2 (5 bases each). V gave up 3 bases and J gave up 0 bases, with 13 bases separating them. Germline V CDR1 and CDR2: SGHTA, FQGNSA. The CDR3 is 16 residues long. The CDR3 DNA reads TGTGCCAGCAGCTTCGTCGGGACGGCGAGCACAGATACGCAGTATTTT. It encodes CASSFVGTASTDTQYF.

The chain couples TRBV7-8 to TRBJ1-1; D not resolved. V was cut by 5 bases and J by 5 bases, with 15 bases left in between. Germline lookup yields CDR1 SGHVS and CDR2 FQNEAQ. The CDR3 has 14 residues. This chain's CDR3 is CASSPMGPGTEAFF. The DNA of the CDR3 is TGTGCCAGCAGCCCGATGGGCCCTGGGACTGAAGCTTTCTTT.

This clonotype was detected only a few times. The chain is built from TRBV24-1 and TRBJ1-2; the D gene is possibly TRBD1 (6 bases). Trimming took 3 bases from V and 4 from J, leaving 11 bases between them. In germline, CDR1 is KGHDR, CDR2 SFDVKD. The CDR3 covers 14 residues. The CDR3 region is CATSDPQGGYGYTF. The CDR3 nucleotides are TGTGCCACCAGTGATCCACAGGGTGGCTATGGCTACACCTTC.

This clonotype was recorded a few times. This chain uses TRBV15 with TRBJ2-3; no clear D gene. This CDR3 is built from 13 residues. Germline V gene sequence: CDR1 LNHNV, CDR2 YYDKDF (reference sequence). V lost 1 base, J lost 4 bases, and 6 bases lay in between. The CDR3 loop reads CATSRGPADTQYF. The CDR3 coding sequence is TGTGCCACCAGCAGAGGGCCAGCAGATACGCAGTATTTT.

The J gene is TRBJ2-7, the V gene TRBV20-1, with D perhaps TRBD2 (7 bases). The CDR3 is 12 amino acids. Germline V lookup: CDR1 DFQATT, CDR2 SNEGSKA (reference sequence). CDR3 protein: CGGLGGSYEQYF. In DNA, the CDR3 is TGCGGTGGACTAGGGGGGTCCTACGAGCAGTACTTC.

This clonotype has a handful of counts. This chain connects TRBV7-2 to TRBJ2-3; D is possibly TRBD1 (5 bases). The CDR3 runs 15 residues. Between the trimmed V and J ends, which lost 4 bases and 2 bases, there was a span of 13 bases. Germline CDR1 reads SGHTA; CDR2 reads FQGNSA. The CDR3 here is CASSSMGQNTDTQYF. As DNA, the CDR3 is TGTGCCAGCAGCTCAATGGGGCAGAACACAGATACGCAGTATTTT.

In its sample, this clonotype was seen a few times. The CDR3 protein is CSAYRTSGAYQETQYF. The CDR3 DNA is TGCAGTGCTTATCGGACTAGCGGGGCGTACCAAGAGACCCAGTACTTC. The chain employs TRBV20-1 and TRBJ2-5, with 12 bases aligning to TRBD2. Germline V gene sequence: CDR1 DFQATT, CDR2 SNEGSKA (reference sequence). Losses at the gene ends were 5 bases for V and 0 bases for J; bases not matched to a gene: 7. The CDR3 spans 16 residues.

V usage is TRBV20-1 and J usage is TRBJ2-5; unclear D gene. V lost 4 bases and J 2 bases, leaving 2 bases between the germline ends. Germline loops: CDR1 DFQATT, CDR2 SNEGSKA (reference sequence). The CDR3 consists of 10 residues. Written as DNA, the CDR3 is TGCAGTGCTAAACAAGAGACCCAGTACTTC. Protein: CSAKQETQYF.

This clonotype was seen only a few times. This rearrangement joins TRBV20-1 to TRBJ2-3; D perhaps matches TRBD1 (7 bases). V lost 4 bases and J lost 4, with 15 bases in between. Germline-derived CDR1 and CDR2 are DFQATT and SNEGSKA (reference sequence). This CDR3 spans 14 amino acids. The CDR3 bases are TGCAGTGCTACGAACAGGGGAGGTGCAGATACGCAGTATTTT. Protein product: CSATNRGGADTQYF.

The rearrangement links TRBV28 to TRBJ2-7; D remains unclear. The CDR3 sequence is 14 residues long. The V and J ends lost 7 bases and 1 base respectively, with 14 bases between them. Germline CDR1 reads MDHEN; CDR2 reads SYDVKM. CDR3 region: CASTLRYGSYEQYF. The CDR3 DNA reads TGTGCCAGCACCCTTAGGTACGGGTCCTACGAGCAGTACTTC.

This clonotype was observed a handful of times. The chain couples TRBV29-1 to TRBJ2-2; TRBD2 matches 9 bases. Germline-derived CDR1 and CDR2 are SQVTM and ANQGSEA. The CDR3 consists of 15 residues. Germline trimming cut 7 bases from V and 3 bases from J; bases unmatched to any gene: 9. The chain's CDR3 is CSARGLAGHTGELFF. The CDR3 DNA reads as TGCAGCGCTAGAGGGCTAGCGGGACACACCGGGGAGCTGTTTTTT.

V gene TRBV29-1 combines with J gene TRBJ2-3; 7 bases match TRBD1. The CDR3 has 14 residues. Germline CDR1 is SQVTM and CDR2 is ANQGSEA. J was trimmed by 5 bases and V by 7 bases; bases with no gene match: 12. Written as DNA, the CDR3 is TGCAGCGCCGGGGCCGGGACAGAAAGAGATACGCAGTATTTT. Protein product: CSAGAGTERDTQYF.

This clonotype was seen only a few times. The V and J genes are TRBV10-3 and TRBJ2-1; no definite D call. The CDR3 is made up of 15 amino acids. Germline V CDR1 and CDR2: ENHRY, SYGVKD. Trimming shortened V by 6 bases and J by 0 bases, and 12 bases separated the two germline ends. The CDR3: CAIREGRSSYNEQFF. The CDR3 region has the DNA TGTGCCATCAGGGAAGGCAGGAGCTCCTACAATGAGCAGTTCTTC.

This clonotype was picked up a small number of times. This chain joins TRBV7-8 and TRBJ2-1; TRBD2 matches at 7 bases. Germline CDR1 and CDR2: SGHVS and FQNEAQ. V shed 1 base, J shed 6 bases, and the junction held 6 bases outside the gene matches. The CDR3 totals 15 residues. CDR3 DNA: TGTGCCAGCAGCTTAGTGTGGACTAGTCTCAATGAGCAGTTCTTC. The encoded protein is CASSLVWTSLNEQFF. Combining the CDR3 with reference TRBV7-8 and TRBJ2-1 gives the whole variable domain GAGVSQSPRYKVAKRGQDVALRCDPISGHVSLFWYQQALGQGPEFLTYFQNEAQLDKSGLPSDRFFAERPEGSVSTLKIQRTQQEDSAVYLCASSLVWTSLNEQFFGPGTRLTVL.

This clonotype came up many times. This chain links TRBV12-3 or TRBV12-4 with TRBJ2-2, with D maybe TRBD2 (6 bases). The CDR3 runs 13 residues. V shed 7 bases and J shed 5 bases, with 11 bases lying between them. CDR3 sequence reads: CASNGAGTGELFF. The CDR3 DNA sequence: TGTGCCAGCAATGGTGCGGGAACCGGGGAGCTGTTTTTT.

This clonotype was detected only a few times. The V call is TRBV5-1, the J call TRBJ2-2; 10 positions agree with TRBD2. V trimming: 0 bases; J trimming: 1 base; junction bases outside the gene matches: 9. Germline CDR1 reads SGHRS; CDR2 reads YFSETQ. This CDR3 region has 19 residues. CDR3 sequence: CASSLGRLAGALNTGELFF. CDR3 in DNA: TGCGCCAGCAGCTTGGGGAGACTAGCGGGTGCTTTGAACACCGGGGAGCTGTTTTTT.